These 13 T cell receptor beta chains were all obtained from the same sample, sequenced in a study of T cells in localized non-small cell lung cancer. Measured with immunoSEQ multiplex PCR; TCRdb has only the in-frame clones, and not every one. Of roughly 48,000 clones listed, 60% to 85% are singletons. The sequenced sample was PBMCs, obtained before any cancer treatment. These receptor sequences come from a woman aged 40-70 years with stage II lung adenocarcinoma.

The chain joins TRBV9 to TRBJ2-5, with 16 bases aligning to TRBD2. J was trimmed by 5 bases and V by 2 bases; bases with no gene match: 6. CDR1 is SGDLS and CDR2 is YYNGEE in the germline V gene. CDR3 length: 17 amino acids. The CDR3 loop is CASSVDPGLAGGETQYF. The CDR3 nucleotides read TGTGCCAGCAGCGTCGATCCGGGACTAGCGGGAGGGGAGACCCAGTACTTC.

This chain joins TRBV20-1 and TRBJ2-1; D unclear. Germline V gene sequence: CDR1 DFQATT, CDR2 SNEGSKA (reference sequence). The CDR3 has 11 amino acids. The germline V and J ends were trimmed by 0 bases and 8 bases, with 5 bases remaining between them. The CDR3, as DNA: TGCAGTGCTAGAGATGGGGATGAGCAGTTCTTC. Translation gives CSARDGDEQFF.

This clone has just a few counts. CDR3 nucleotides: TGCAGCGTTGTCAGGACAGGGGGGCATGAGCAGTTCTTC. Residues: CSVVRTGGHEQFF. The V gene is TRBV29-1, the J gene TRBJ2-1; TRBD1 agrees at 10 bases. From germline, CDR1 is SQVTM and CDR2 ANQGSEA. The CDR3 sequence is 13 residues long. Losses at the gene ends were 4 bases for V and 8 bases for J; bases not matched to a gene: 5.

The CDR3: CASSVGTGGLGTEAFF. The CDR3 DNA reads TGCGCCAGCAGCGTAGGGACAGGAGGGCTTGGTACTGAAGCTTTCTTT. The J gene is TRBJ1-1, the V gene TRBV5-1, with TRBD1 identical over 8 bases. After removal of 4 bases from V and 5 bases from J, the junction contained 13 bases not matched to a gene. From germline, CDR1 is SGHRS and CDR2 YFSETQ. The length of the CDR3 is 16 residues. Drawing the rest from reference TRBV5-1 and TRBJ1-1, the complete variable domain is KAGVTQTPRYLIKTRGQQVTLSCSPISGHRSVSWYQQTPGQGLQFLFEYFSETQRNKGNFPGRFSGRQFSNSRSEMNVSTLELGDSALYLCASSVGTGGLGTEAFFGQGTRLTVV.

The V call is TRBV29-1, the J call TRBJ1-1, with a tentative D call TRBD1 (5 bases). This CDR3 contains 12 residues. The germline gives CDR1 SQVTM, CDR2 ANQGSEA. V lost 7 bases to trimming and J lost 3 bases, with 12 bases between them. This CDR3 reads CSAGGSYTEAFF. DNA of the CDR3: TGCAGCGCCGGGGGTTCTTACACTGAAGCTTTCTTT.

V gene TRBV6-1 combines with J gene TRBJ2-3; 12 bases line up with TRBD2. J was trimmed by 4 bases and V by 8 bases; bases with no gene match: 4. Germline V CDR1 and CDR2: MNHNS, SASEGT. The CDR3 spans 14 residues. The CDR3 nucleotides are TGTGCCAGCCAGACTAGCGGGGGTCCAGATACGCAGTATTTT. Encoded protein: CASQTSGGPDTQYF.

This chain uses TRBV6-1 with TRBJ2-7, with D perhaps TRBD1 (5 bases). CDR3 length: 14 residues. From germline, CDR1 is MNHNS and CDR2 SASEGT. With 1 base removed from V and 3 bases from J, the gap between germline ends came to 10 bases. CDR3 protein: CASSEGGRDYEQYF. DNA for the CDR3: TGTGCCAGCAGTGAAGGGGGCAGGGACTACGAGCAGTACTTC.

This sequence joins TRBV4-3 and TRBJ2-7, with D possibly matching TRBD1 (6 bases). The length of the CDR3 is 16 residues. The germline CDR1 and CDR2 sequences are LGHNA and YSLEER. V was pared by 1 base and J by 9 bases, with 22 bases between. The CDR3 region has the DNA TGCGCCAGCAGCCAAGGTATCGGGACATGGGACCTTGTGCAGTACTTC. It is translated as CASSQGIGTWDLVQYF.

V is TRBV6-5 and J is TRBJ1-1; possible D gene TRBD1, 5 bases. The CDR3 covers 14 residues. The germline V gene has CDR1 MNHEY and CDR2 SVGAGI. V lost 5 bases and J lost 1, with 11 bases in between. In DNA form, the CDR3 reads TGTGCCAGCAGTCCGGACAATCCGAACACTGAAGCTTTCTTT. This encodes CASSPDNPNTEAFF.

This chain joins TRBV7-3 and TRBJ1-4; TRBD1 matches 7 bases. This CDR3 is built from 14 residues. Trimming at V came to 6 bases and at J to 6 bases, leaving 7 bases not matched to a gene. Germline V gene data show CDR1 as SGHTA and CDR2 as FQGTGA. CDR3 amino acids: CASSSSGTDEKLFF. DNA of the CDR3: TGTGCCAGCAGTTCTTCCGGGACAGATGAAAAACTGTTTTTT.

The chain links TRBV27 to TRBJ1-1; D might be TRBD1 (5 bases). The CDR3 has 15 amino acids. V lost 5 bases and J lost 1, with 14 bases in between. The V gene's germline CDR1 is MNHEY and CDR2 SMNVEV (reference sequence). The CDR3 region is CASSPNRLTNTEAFF. The CDR3 DNA sequence: TGTGCCAGCAGTCCCAACAGGTTAACGAACACTGAAGCTTTCTTT.

This clone came up once. Here the CDR3 reads CASGSGLAGGTYNEQFF. The CDR3 DNA is TGTGCTAGTGGTTCGGGACTAGCGGGGGGGACCTACAATGAGCAGTTCTTC. The chain joins TRBV12-5 to TRBJ2-1; 16 nucleotides match TRBD2. The CDR3 covers 17 residues. The germline V gene encodes CDR1 LGHNT and CDR2 FRNRAP. The ends lost 4 bases at V and 2 bases at J; junction bases unmatched: 2.

This rearrangement joins TRBV19 to TRBJ1-1; no clear D gene. Germline CDR1 reads LNHDA; CDR2 reads SQIVND (reference sequence). The CDR3 is made up of 16 amino acids. Trimming took 3 bases from V and 0 from J, leaving 14 bases between them. In nucleotides, the CDR3 is TGTGCCAGTAGTATCAAAACCCGTGGGATGAACACTGAAGCTTTCTTT. Translation gives CASSIKTRGMNTEAFF.